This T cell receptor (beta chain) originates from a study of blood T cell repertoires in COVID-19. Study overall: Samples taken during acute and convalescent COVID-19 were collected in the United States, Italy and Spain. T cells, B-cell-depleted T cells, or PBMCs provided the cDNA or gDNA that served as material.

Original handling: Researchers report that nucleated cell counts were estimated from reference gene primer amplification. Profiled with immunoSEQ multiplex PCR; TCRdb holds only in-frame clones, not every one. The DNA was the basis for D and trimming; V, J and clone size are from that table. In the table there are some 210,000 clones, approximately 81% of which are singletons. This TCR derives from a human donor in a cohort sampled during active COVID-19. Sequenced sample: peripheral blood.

The CDR3 is CASSLPTGAVETQYF. The CDR3 DNA follows: TGTGCCAGCAGCCTCCCGACAGGGGCGGTTGAGACCCAGTACTTC. The rearrangement uses TRBV7-9 and TRBJ2-5; 8 nucleotides agree with TRBD1. With 5 bases clipped from V and 5 bases from J, the junction kept 10 bases outside the gene matches. The CDR3 length is 15 residues. CDR1 SEHNR and CDR2 FQNEAQ come from the germline V gene (reference sequence).